This entry concerns a single T cell receptor beta chain. Its target is not known. This sample was taken from a study of T-cell memory formation after mild COVID-19. The wider study: For the most part, TCR clusters were specific to one donor.

Via MiXCR, TCRdb re-called the 5' RACE reads, giving one row per CDR3 protein. The table includes a few hundred thousand distinct CDR3 sequences, 20% to 30% detected once. Whole-study results and caveats: Among CD4+ contracting clones, most were CM and EM, and CD8+ ones EMRA. Later expanders leaned toward CD4+, whereas clones contracting from day 15 to 85 were balanced CD4/CD8.

This CDR3 contains 12 residues. Germline-derived CDR1 and CDR2 are DFQATT and SNEGSKA (reference sequence). Trimming removed 2 bases from V and 3 bases from J, with 8 bases in between. The sample taken for sequencing was PBMCs or a T cell subset sorted from them (not recorded which). The V gene is TRBV20-1, the J gene TRBJ2-7; D uncertain. This TCR derives from an adult woman who had mild COVID-19 (a few samples of this study predate the infection). Cell type and time point are not known. Here the CDR3 reads CSARWSVYEQYF. For the CDR3, the DNA is TGCAGTGCTAGATGGTCGGTCTACGAGCAGTACTTC.